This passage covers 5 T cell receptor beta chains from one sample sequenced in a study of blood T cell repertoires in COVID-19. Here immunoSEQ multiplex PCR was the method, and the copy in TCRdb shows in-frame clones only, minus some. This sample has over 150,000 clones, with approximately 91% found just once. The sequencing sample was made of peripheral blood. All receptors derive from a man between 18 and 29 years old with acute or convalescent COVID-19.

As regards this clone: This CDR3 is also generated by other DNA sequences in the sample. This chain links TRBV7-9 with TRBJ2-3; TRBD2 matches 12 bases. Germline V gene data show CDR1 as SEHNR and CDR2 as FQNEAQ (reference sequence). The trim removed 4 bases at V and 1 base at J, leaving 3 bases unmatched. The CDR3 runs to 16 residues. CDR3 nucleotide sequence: TGTGCCAGCAGCTCTAGACTAGCGGGGGGCACAGATACGCAGTATTTT. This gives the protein CASSSRLAGGTDTQYF.

The CDR3 DNA reads TGCGCCAGCCGTCCGCAGGGGGCTTTAACTAATGAAAAACTGTTTTTT. This encodes CASRPQGALTNEKLFF. The chain is built from TRBV5-1 and TRBJ1-4, with 8 positions matching TRBD1. Unmatched junction bases numbered 9, after V lost 7 bases and J lost 1 base. The germline V gene encodes CDR1 SGHRS and CDR2 YFSETQ. This CDR3 contains 16 residues.

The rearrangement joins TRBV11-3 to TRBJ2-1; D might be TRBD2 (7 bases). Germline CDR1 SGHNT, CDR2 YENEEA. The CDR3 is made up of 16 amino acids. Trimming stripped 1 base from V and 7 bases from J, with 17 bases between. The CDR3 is CASSLGGGGAINEQFF. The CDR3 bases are TGTGCCAGCAGCTTAGGAGGAGGGGGGGCAATAAATGAGCAGTTCTTC.

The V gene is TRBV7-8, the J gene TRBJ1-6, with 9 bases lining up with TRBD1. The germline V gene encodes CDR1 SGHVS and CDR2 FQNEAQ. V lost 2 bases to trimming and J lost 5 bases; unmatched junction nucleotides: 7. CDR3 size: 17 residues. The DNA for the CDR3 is TGTGCCAGCAGCTTACCCTGGACAGGGGTGAATAATTCACCCCTCCACTTT. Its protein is CASSLPWTGVNNSPLHF.

DNA for the CDR3: TGTGCCAGCAGCAATGGGCTAGCGGGCACAGATACGCAGTATTTT. Its translation: CASSNGLAGTDTQYF. V gene TRBV7-2 combines with J gene TRBJ2-3, with 7 bases matching TRBD2. The CDR3 is 15 amino acids. The V segment lost 5 bases and the J segment 1 base; nucleotides outside the gene matches: 6. CDR1 is SGHTA and CDR2 is FQGNSA in the germline V gene.